This T cell receptor (beta chain) was sequenced for a study of spatial heterogeneity in lung cancer. Across the study: Fewer alpha-chain than beta-chain sequences were consistently detected. Averaged across combinations, each unique TCR and UMI pairing appeared more than ten times in raw reads, which were uncorrected.

Noted time point: sample taken at primary tumor resection. No cell sorting; template was whole RNA from tumor, lung tissue or PBMC. Around 70 TRACERx patients with early, untreated non-small cell lung cancer donated samples. On each TCR cDNA molecule, a unique molecular identifier was present. TCRdb reprocessed the 5' RACE reads via MiXCR and lists one record per CDR3 protein. This sample yields thousands of distinct CDR3 sequences, of which 5% to 6% are seen a single time; 7.5% to 9.5% belongs to the top ten. Sample share makes this clonotype medium-sized. This CDR3 is built from 16 residues. Germline-derived CDR1 and CDR2 are SGHDN and FVKESK. The junction had 3 bases not matched to a gene; V was cut back by 3 bases and J by 0 bases.

The chain uses TRBV14 and TRBJ2-5, with 11 bases aligning to TRBD1. The material was normal lung tissue next to the tumor, obtained at surgery. The sequence was collected from a female donor with early-stage non-small cell lung cancer. The CDR3 reads CASSQPDRGHQETQYF. In DNA form, the CDR3 reads TGTGCCAGCAGCCAGCCGGACAGGGGGCACCAAGAGACCCAGTACTTC.